This TCR beta chain is from a study of beta chain features in type 1 diabetes. The overall study: Examination covered under 120 million sorted cells spanning all samples.

The CDR3 loop spans 16 amino acids. The J segment lost 5 bases and the V segment lost 3 bases, leaving 14 bases of the junction unmatched. The germline V gene has CDR1 GTSNPN and CDR2 SVGIG (reference sequence). Whole-study results and caveats: Any PCR bias toward short templates would affect both groups alike. More deletions and fewer insertions at VDJ junctions were seen in type 1 diabetes patients. The similarity of naive, central memory and Treg TCRB repertoires appeared greater among patients than among healthy donors.

The study reverse transcribed the entire isolated RNA, so it sequenced expressed TCRB transcripts. Some clones are missing from TCRdb's copy, which holds only in-frame ones; the method was immunoSEQ multiplex PCR. The sample includes 200,000 to 250,000 clones, roughly a tenth seen only once; the top ten take roughly 1.3%. With regard to this clone: No antigen is known for it.

The origin of this receptor is a man between 18 and 35 years old in good health. V and J are TRBV30 and TRBJ2-7, with 9 bases aligning to TRBD1. The specimen was central memory CD4+ T cells from blood. CDR3 DNA sequence: TGTGCCTGGAGCGGGACCCCGGGACAGGGATACAACGAGCAGTACTTC. It translates to CAWSGTPGQGYNEQYF.